This T cell receptor beta chain was recorded in a study of circulating and synovial CD4+ cells in juvenile arthritis. The study's findings and limits: Compared with bulk blood, circulating pathogenic-like lymphocytes shared substantially more CDR3 sequences with synovial T cells.

The repertoire was sequenced with immunoSEQ multiplex PCR; TCRdb's copy has only in-frame clones and lacks some. The table includes 15,000 to 20,000 clones, around 91% detected once. The CDR3 is 18 residues long. As for this clone: Antigen specificity is unknown.

The rearrangement links TRBV21-1 to TRBJ1-5; the table's TRBD1 call for D was not verified on the DNA. TRBV21-1 is tagged as a pseudogene. Input material: CD4+ T cells from blood. The source of this sequence is a human donor with juvenile idiopathic arthritis. The CDR3 loop reads CASSKTFERTGGNQPQHF. The CDR3 nucleotides are TGTGCCAGCAGCAAAACTTTCGAACGGACAGGGGGGAATCAGCCCCAGCATTTT.